What follows are 2 T cell receptor beta chains derived from one specimen sequenced in a study of shared clonotypes between healthy human individuals. Data came from immunoSEQ multiplex PCR; TCRdb stores just in-frame clones and leaves some out. Of 2 million to 2.5 million clones in the sample, 85% to 95% were seen once. The sequencing input was naive CD4+ T cells from PBMCs. Subset indicated: CD45RA+ positively selected. Receptors were obtained from a man between 18 and 29 years old in good health. Some clones in this sample may be carry-over from other donors' samples.

For this clone: The germline gene is not matched at one end of the junction; a read error may be the cause. The gene calls are TRBV7-8 and TRBJ2-3, with TRBD2 matching over 7 bases. CDR1 and CDR2 (germline): SGHVS, FQNEAQ. This CDR3 has 15 amino acids. The CDR3 sequence is CAGSWAGAGTDTQYF. CDR3 bases: TGTGCCGGCAGCTGGGCGGGAGCGGGCACAGATACGCAGTATTTT.

The chain is built from TRBV5-1 and TRBJ1-2; D is perhaps TRBD1 (5 bases). This CDR3 contains 14 residues. Germline CDR1 is SGHRS and CDR2 is YFSETQ. The V end was cut by 4 bases, the J end by 4 bases, with 14 bases between. CDR3: CASSPAGRGYGYTF. CDR3 DNA sequence: TGCGCCAGCAGCCCGGCGGGGAGGGGCTATGGCTACACCTTC.